The next 24 T cell receptor beta chains were all read from a single sample in a study of T cell responses to AZD1222 COVID-19 vaccine. Using immunoSEQ multiplex PCR, the repertoire was profiled, and TCRdb retains in-frame clones only, with some absent. This table has roughly 120,000 clones, around 92% appearing once. The sequences come from peripheral blood, collected on day 0 of AZD1222 vaccination. The receptors stem from an adult in good health.

V is TRBV28 and J is TRBJ2-1; 11 nucleotides align to TRBD2. The CDR3 covers 17 residues. CDR1 is MDHEN and CDR2 is SYDVKM in the germline V gene. Trimming took 4 bases from V and 7 from J; bases not matched to a gene: 12. CDR3 amino acids: CASSSPGSGRAMNEQFF. Here the CDR3 DNA reads TGTGCCAGCAGTTCCCCTGGTAGCGGGAGGGCCATGAATGAGCAGTTCTTC.

The V call is TRBV9, the J call TRBJ2-2; 7 bases map to TRBD1. The CDR3 has 15 residues. Germline V lookup: CDR1 SGDLS, CDR2 YYNGEE. The V gene end was trimmed by 0 bases and the J gene end by 4 bases; junction bases not matched to a gene: 3. The CDR3 sequence is CASSVDRGFTGELFF. DNA of the CDR3: TGTGCCAGCAGCGTAGACAGGGGATTCACCGGGGAGCTGTTTTTT.

The chain is built from TRBV29-1 and TRBJ2-7; 12 bases map to TRBD2. CDR3 length: 12 residues. Germline V CDR1 and CDR2: SQVTM, ANQGSEA. The CDR3 sequence is CSTTSGSYEQYF. The CDR3 bases are TGCAGTACGACTAGCGGGAGTTACGAGCAGTACTTC.

The V gene is TRBV6-4, the J gene TRBJ1-4, with TRBD1 matching 8 bases. CDR3 length: 17 residues. Germline V gene data show CDR1 as MRHNA and CDR2 as SNTAGT. Trimming at V came to 4 bases and at J to 0 bases, leaving 7 bases not matched to a gene. In DNA form, the CDR3 reads TGTGCCAGCAGTGTGGACAGGGCAAGATCAACTAATGAAAAACTGTTTTTT. Encoded protein: CASSVDRARSTNEKLFF.

The V and J genes are TRBV25-1 and TRBJ1-5; D unclear. Germline V gene data show CDR1 as MGHDK and CDR2 as SYGVNS. This CDR3 is built from 16 residues. Between the trimmed V and J ends, which lost 2 bases and 9 bases, there was a span of 20 bases. Here the CDR3 DNA reads TGTGCCAGCAGTGAAACGGCAGGTATTTTCCTATGGCCCCAGCATTTT. Protein product: CASSETAGIFLWPQHF.

CDR3 in amino acids: CASSLGGNRDHEQYF. CDR3 DNA sequence: TGTGCCAGCAGCTTAGGGGGTAACAGGGACCACGAGCAGTACTTC. The chain uses TRBV7-8 and TRBJ2-7; possibly TRBD1 for D (6 bases). In germline, CDR1 is SGHVS, CDR2 FQNEAQ. The length of the CDR3 is 15 residues. The V and J ends lost 1 base and 5 bases respectively, with 15 bases between them.

The V and J genes are TRBV27 and TRBJ1-1, with D tentatively TRBD1 (5 bases). CDR1 is MNHEY, CDR2 SMNVEV, per germline (reference sequence). The CDR3 loop spans 14 amino acids. Trimming cost V 9 bases and J 2 bases, with 16 bases left between them. In DNA, the CDR3 is TGTGCCAGTAGACAGCCTTTTGTTAACACTGAAGCTTTCTTT. Translation: CASRQPFVNTEAFF.

This clone was recorded once. The chain has TRBV5-1 and TRBJ2-7; 8 positions agree with TRBD2. The germline CDR1 and CDR2 sequences are SGHRS and YFSETQ. Trimming took 3 bases from V and 0 from J; bases not matched to a gene: 2. This CDR3 spans 14 amino acids. The CDR3 bases are TGCGCCAGCAGCTACACTAGCGGCTCCTACGAGCAGTACTTC. It is translated as CASSYTSGSYEQYF.

The chain links TRBV28 to TRBJ2-1; 7 bases agree with TRBD1. The CDR3 covers 14 residues. Trimming at V came to 11 bases and at J to 0 bases, leaving 7 bases not matched to a gene. Germline V CDR1 and CDR2: MDHEN, SYDVKM. The CDR3 DNA reads TGTGCCGGATCGACAGGGAGCTCCTACAATGAGCAGTTCTTC. It translates to CAGSTGSSYNEQFF.

This clone appeared once. J is TRBJ1-5 and V is TRBV23-1, with 7 positions matching TRBD1. TRBV23-1 qualifies as an ORF whose function is uncertain. The CDR3 is 16 amino acids. Trimming removed 4 bases from V and 7 bases from J; junction bases left unmatched: 13. In DNA form, the CDR3 reads TGCGCCAGCAGTCTTTTCCAAAGGGGGCCGGGCCAGCCCCAGCATTTT. It encodes CASSLFQRGPGQPQHF.

This sequence joins TRBV9 and TRBJ1-4; the D is unclear. The germline V gene has CDR1 SGDLS and CDR2 YYNGEE. CDR3 length: 15 residues. V lost 4 bases to trimming and J lost 7 bases, with 17 bases between them. The CDR3 here is CASSPRRVEGEKLFF. The CDR3 DNA is TGTGCCAGCAGCCCCAGGAGGGTCGAAGGTGAAAAACTGTTTTTT.

The chain employs TRBV5-1 and TRBJ1-4; D may be TRBD1 (6 bases). The V gene's germline CDR1 is SGHRS and CDR2 YFSETQ. V dropped 6 bases and J dropped 8 bases, with 20 bases sitting between them. The CDR3 sequence is 15 residues long. The CDR3: CASTPDGRTVEKLFF. The CDR3 DNA is TGCGCCAGCACACCCGATGGCCGGACAGTCGAAAAACTGTTTTTT.

This chain connects TRBV5-1 to TRBJ2-2; weak D call: TRBD2 (6 bases). The CDR3 extends over 16 amino acids. The germline V gene encodes CDR1 SGHRS and CDR2 YFSETQ. With 2 bases removed from V and 0 bases from J, the gap between germline ends came to 11 bases. This CDR3 is CASSFTSPSNTGELFF. The CDR3 DNA is TGCGCCAGCAGCTTTACTAGCCCTTCGAACACCGGGGAGCTGTTTTTT.

This chain links TRBV5-1 with TRBJ2-7, with 13 bases identical to TRBD2. This CDR3 has 17 amino acids. With 4 bases clipped from V and 3 bases from J, the junction kept 10 bases outside the gene matches. Germline assignment: CDR1 SGHRS and CDR2 YFSETQ. The CDR3: CASSQGLAGNSVYEQYF. DNA for the CDR3: TGCGCCAGCAGCCAGGGACTAGCGGGAAATAGTGTCTACGAGCAGTACTTC.

This chain joins TRBV10-3 and TRBJ1-1; tentative D call: TRBD1 (6 bases). Germline CDR1 reads ENHRY; CDR2 reads SYGVKD. CDR3 length: 13 residues. Trimming left V 5 bases short and J 1 base short, with 8 bases between. CDR3 in amino acids: CAISTTGNTEAFF. CDR3 DNA sequence: TGTGCCATCAGTACGACAGGGAACACTGAAGCTTTCTTT.

The rearrangement joins TRBV19 to TRBJ1-1; D is undetermined. CDR3 length equals 15 residues. CDR1 is LNHDA, CDR2 SQIVND, per germline (reference sequence). The V and J ends lost 3 bases and 1 base respectively, with 12 bases between them. The CDR3 region has the DNA TGTGCCAGTAGTATCGGCGGACGGTCGAACACTGAAGCTTTCTTT. Encoded protein: CASSIGGRSNTEAFF.

This CDR3 reads CASSQRLGTATEKLFF. Here the CDR3 DNA reads TGCGCCAGCAGCCAGCGCCTGGGGACAGCCACCGAGAAACTGTTTTTT. The J gene is TRBJ1-4, the V gene TRBV4-1, with 7 bases aligning to TRBD1. Germline CDR1 is MGHRA and CDR2 is YSYEKL. This CDR3 is built from 16 residues. After removal of 3 bases from V and 11 bases from J, the junction contained 15 bases not matched to a gene.

The chain employs TRBV18 and TRBJ1-1; D call uncertain. The CDR3 has 14 amino acids. The germline gives CDR1 KGHSH, CDR2 LQKENI. V gave up 2 bases and J gave up 3 bases, with 10 bases separating them. CDR3 DNA: TGTGCCAGCTCACCAAGTAGTCTTGACACTGAAGCTTTCTTT. Translated, it gives CASSPSSLDTEAFF.

The chain employs TRBV7-3 and TRBJ2-3; TRBD2 is a possible D gene (5 bases). The CDR3 length is 14 residues. Trimming cost V 4 bases and J 1 base, with 9 bases left between them. Germline V gives CDR1 SGHTA, CDR2 FQGTGA. The CDR3 DNA is TGTGCCAGCAGCTACGGACTCCGCACAGATACGCAGTATTTT. This codes for CASSYGLRTDTQYF.

The chain carries TRBV28 and TRBJ2-7, with 8 positions matching TRBD1. The CDR3 consists of 15 residues. V lost 5 bases, J lost 7 bases, and 13 bases stayed unmatched. Germline V gives CDR1 MDHEN, CDR2 SYDVKM. CDR3 nucleotides: TGTGCCAGCAGTCCCCCCCCGGACAGGGTTGGAGAGCAGTACTTC. Amino acids: CASSPPPDRVGEQYF.

The CDR3 DNA follows: TGTGCCAGCAGTCGAATTACAGGGAAACGGGGCGAAAAACTGTTTTTT. It yields the protein CASSRITGKRGEKLFF. J is TRBJ1-4 and V is TRBV28, with D possibly being TRBD1 (6 bases). Trimming stripped 5 bases from V and 8 bases from J, with 21 bases between. This CDR3 is 16 amino acids long. Germline V gives CDR1 MDHEN, CDR2 SYDVKM.

In this sample, this clone turned up a few times. Germline and junction disagree at one end, which may indicate a read error. The chain uses TRBV11-2 and TRBJ1-2; no clear D. Germline loops: CDR1 SGHAT, CDR2 FQNNGV. This CDR3 comprises 12 residues. CDR3 sequence (DNA): TGTGCCAGCAGCGTAGAGGGCTATGGCTACACCTTC. This sequence encodes CASSVEGYGYTF.

This sequence joins TRBV7-8 and TRBJ1-2, with 10 bases lining up with TRBD1. Germline CDR1 is SGHVS and CDR2 is FQNEAQ. Losses at the gene ends were 5 bases for V and 1 base for J; bases not matched to a gene: 10. The CDR3 extends over 17 amino acids. In nucleotides, the CDR3 is TGTGCCAGCAGCCCGCGAATCCGGGACAGGGGTAACTATGGCTACACCTTC. Translating gives CASSPRIRDRGNYGYTF. Using reference TRBV7-8 and TRBJ1-2 for the parts outside the CDR3, the full variable domain is GAGVSQSPRYKVAKRGQDVALRCDPISGHVSLFWYQQALGQGPEFLTYFQNEAQLDKSGLPSDRFFAERPEGSVSTLKIQRTQQEDSAVYLCASSPRIRDRGNYGYTFGSGTRLTVV.

The chain uses TRBV15 and TRBJ2-3; TRBD2 agrees at 14 bases. Germline lookup yields CDR1 LNHNV and CDR2 YYDKDF (reference sequence). The length of the CDR3 is 18 residues. V shed 5 bases, J shed 0 bases, and the junction held 7 bases outside the gene matches. The CDR3 loop is CATSSLTSGRESTDTQYF. The CDR3 DNA sequence: TGTGCCACCAGCTCTCTGACTAGCGGGAGGGAAAGCACAGATACGCAGTATTTT. The entire variable domain, with the rest obtained from reference TRBV15 and TRBJ2-3, is as follows: DAMVIQNPRYQVTQFGKPVTLSCSQTLNHNVMYWYQQKSSQAPKLLFHYYDKDFNNEADTPDNFQSRRPNTSFCFLDIRSPGLGDTAMYLCATSSLTSGRESTDTQYFGPGTRLTVL.